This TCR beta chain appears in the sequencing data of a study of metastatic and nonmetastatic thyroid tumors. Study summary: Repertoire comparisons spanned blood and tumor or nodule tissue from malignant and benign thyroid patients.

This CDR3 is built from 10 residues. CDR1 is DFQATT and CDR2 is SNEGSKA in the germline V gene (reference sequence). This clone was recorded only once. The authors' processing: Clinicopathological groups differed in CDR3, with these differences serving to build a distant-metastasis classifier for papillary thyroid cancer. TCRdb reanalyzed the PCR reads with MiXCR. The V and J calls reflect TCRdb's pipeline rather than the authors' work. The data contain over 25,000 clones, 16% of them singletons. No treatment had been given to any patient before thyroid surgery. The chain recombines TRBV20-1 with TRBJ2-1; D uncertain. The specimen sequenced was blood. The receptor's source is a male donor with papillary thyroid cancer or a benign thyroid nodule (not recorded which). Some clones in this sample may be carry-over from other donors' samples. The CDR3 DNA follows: TGCGCTGGAGTGGACAATGAGCAGTTCTTC. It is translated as CAGVDNEQFF.